The rows below give T cell receptor beta chains drawn from one sample of a study of identical twins. TCRdb called the 5' RACE reads again in MiXCR, with one record for every CDR3 protein. The table records some 790,000 distinct CDR3 sequences, about 18% of them present only once. A further study also used this sample, focusing on T cells expressing NK-cell markers.

Sequenced material: PBMCs. The receptor source for this set is a woman under 30 in good health. CDR3s include the opening cysteine and the closing phenylalanine or tryptophan. A D gene is named only where the DNA matches it firmly. The listing skips clone size in some rows; elsewhere it reads once, few, many or a size class.

d_gene: TRBD2
abundance: .
v_gene: TRBV24-1
j_gene: TRBJ2-1
CDR3nt: TGTGCCACCGAGCCGACTAGCGGGGGGCCAGGTCGGCAGTTCTTC
CDR3aa: CATEPTSGGPGRQFF

d_gene: TRBD2
abundance: few
v_gene: TRBV12-3/TRBV12-4
j_gene: TRBJ2-5
CDR3nt: TGTGCCAGCAGGCCAGACTGGACTAGCGGGAACCAAGAGACCCAGTACTTC
CDR3aa: CASRPDWTSGNQETQYF

d_gene: .
abundance: .
v_gene: TRBV27
j_gene: TRBJ1-1
CDR3nt: TGTGCCAGCAGTTTATACGAGGGACCTGAAGCTTTCTTT
CDR3aa: CASSLYEGPEAFF

d_gene: .
abundance: few
v_gene: TRBV15
j_gene: TRBJ2-5
CDR3nt: TGTGCCACCAGCAGCGACGGGTCGGCGGGTGAGACCCAGTACTTC
CDR3aa: CATSSDGSAGETQYF

d_gene: .
abundance: .
v_gene: TRBV29-1
j_gene: TRBJ2-5
CDR3nt: TGCAGCGACCTCGGACTTGTGGAGACCCAGTACTTC
CDR3aa: CSDLGLVETQYF

d_gene: .
abundance: .
v_gene: TRBV6-1
j_gene: TRBJ2-7
CDR3nt: TGTGCCACCAGCTCAAACGAGGCTAGAATATATGGCGAGCAGTACTTC
CDR3aa: CATSSNEARIYGEQYF

d_gene: .
abundance: .
v_gene: TRBV6-5
j_gene: TRBJ2-3
CDR3nt: TGTGCCAGCAGTTACACCGGGACCTCGGGCACAGATACGCAGTATTTT
CDR3aa: CASSYTGTSGTDTQYF

d_gene: TRBD2
abundance: few
v_gene: TRBV6-2/TRBV6-3
j_gene: TRBJ2-3
CDR3nt: TGTGCCAGCGGAGGAGCTAGCGGAAGCACAGATACGCAGTATTTT
CDR3aa: CASGGASGSTDTQYF

d_gene: TRBD1
abundance: many
v_gene: TRBV5-1
j_gene: TRBJ1-2
CDR3nt: TGTGCCAGCAGCTCGACAGGGGGCTATGGCTACACCTTC
CDR3aa: CASSSTGGYGYTF

d_gene: .
abundance: few
v_gene: TRBV6-6
j_gene: TRBJ2-7
CDR3nt: TGTGCCAGCAGTTACTCGGGGAGCAAGTACTTC
CDR3aa: CASSYSGSKYF

d_gene: .
abundance: few
v_gene: TRBV4-3
j_gene: TRBJ2-1
CDR3nt: TGCGCCAGCAGCCAGAGGCCAGGGGACAATGAGCAGTTCTTC
CDR3aa: CASSQRPGDNEQFF

d_gene: TRBD1
abundance: .
v_gene: TRBV27
j_gene: TRBJ1-5
CDR3nt: TGTGCCAGCAGTTCCTACGGGACAGGGAGCAATCAGCCCCAGCATTTT
CDR3aa: CASSSYGTGSNQPQHF

d_gene: TRBD2
abundance: .
v_gene: TRBV3-1
j_gene: TRBJ2-1
CDR3nt: TGTGCCAGCAGCCAGTTAGCGGGGCTCTCGGGGGAGCAGTTCTTC
CDR3aa: CASSQLAGLSGEQFF

d_gene: .
abundance: .
v_gene: TRBV12-3/TRBV12-4
j_gene: TRBJ2-4
CDR3nt: TGTGCCAGCAGTTTAGGATACAAAAACATTCAGTACTTC
CDR3aa: CASSLGYKNIQYF

d_gene: .
abundance: .
v_gene: TRBV5-1
j_gene: TRBJ2-3
CDR3nt: TGCGCCAGCAGCTTCGATCCAGGAGATACGCAGTATTTT
CDR3aa: CASSFDPGDTQYF

d_gene: TRBD1
abundance: .
v_gene: TRBV6-2/TRBV6-3
j_gene: TRBJ2-7
CDR3nt: TGTGCCGTCCGACAGGGGAACTACGAGCAGTACTTC
CDR3aa: CAVRQGNYEQYF

d_gene: .
abundance: few
v_gene: TRBV5-5
j_gene: TRBJ2-1
CDR3nt: TGTGCCAGCAGCTTGGAGGGGGACGATTACAATGAGCAGTTCTTC
CDR3aa: CASSLEGDDYNEQFF

d_gene: TRBD1
abundance: .
v_gene: TRBV20-1
j_gene: TRBJ2-7
CDR3nt: TGCAGTGCTAGGGATCGACAGGGGACCTACGAGCAGTACTTC
CDR3aa: CSARDRQGTYEQYF

d_gene: TRBD2
abundance: .
v_gene: TRBV4-3
j_gene: TRBJ2-3
CDR3nt: TGCGCCAGCAGCCAAGTCCTAGCGGGGGGAACAATAAGCACAGATACGCAGTATTTT
CDR3aa: CASSQVLAGGTISTDTQYF

d_gene: .
abundance: .
v_gene: TRBV11-2
j_gene: TRBJ1-1
CDR3nt: TGTGCCAGCAGCGCGAGAGCGATGAACACTGAAGCTTTCTTT
CDR3aa: CASSARAMNTEAFF

d_gene: .
abundance: few
v_gene: TRBV7-8
j_gene: TRBJ2-7
CDR3nt: TGTGCCAGCAGCGCAACACAGGGCCACGAGCAGTACTTC
CDR3aa: CASSATQGHEQYF

d_gene: .
abundance: .
v_gene: TRBV3-1
j_gene: TRBJ2-6
CDR3nt: TGTGCCTCCACCCCCACGACAGGCGTCTCTGGGGCCAACGTCCTGACTTTC
CDR3aa: CASTPTTGVSGANVLTF

d_gene: .
abundance: few
v_gene: TRBV4-3
j_gene: TRBJ2-2
CDR3nt: TGCGCCAGCAGCCAAGATAAAGCGGACACCGGGGAGCTGTTTTTT
CDR3aa: CASSQDKADTGELFF

d_gene: .
abundance: .
v_gene: TRBV20-1
j_gene: TRBJ2-1
CDR3nt: TGCAGTGCCAGATGGGGGGACAATGAGCAGTTCTTC
CDR3aa: CSARWGDNEQFF

d_gene: TRBD2
abundance: .
v_gene: TRBV5-8
j_gene: TRBJ2-1
CDR3nt: TGTGCCATCAGCTCCGGACTAGGCAATGAGCAGTTCTTC
CDR3aa: CAISSGLGNEQFF

d_gene: TRBD2
abundance: few
v_gene: TRBV3-1
j_gene: TRBJ2-1
CDR3nt: TGTGCCAGCAGCCCCGAACCGACTGGACTAGCGGGAGATGAGCAGTTCTTC
CDR3aa: CASSPEPTGLAGDEQFF

d_gene: .
abundance: once
v_gene: TRBV7-2
j_gene: TRBJ1-2
CDR3nt: TGTGCCAGCACTCGGCAGGGGACTACCTATGGCTACACCTTC
CDR3aa: CASTRQGTTYGYTF

d_gene: .
abundance: .
v_gene: TRBV6-6
j_gene: TRBJ1-2
CDR3nt: TGTGCCAGCAGTGGACGGACTAACTATGGCTACACCTTC
CDR3aa: CASSGRTNYGYTF